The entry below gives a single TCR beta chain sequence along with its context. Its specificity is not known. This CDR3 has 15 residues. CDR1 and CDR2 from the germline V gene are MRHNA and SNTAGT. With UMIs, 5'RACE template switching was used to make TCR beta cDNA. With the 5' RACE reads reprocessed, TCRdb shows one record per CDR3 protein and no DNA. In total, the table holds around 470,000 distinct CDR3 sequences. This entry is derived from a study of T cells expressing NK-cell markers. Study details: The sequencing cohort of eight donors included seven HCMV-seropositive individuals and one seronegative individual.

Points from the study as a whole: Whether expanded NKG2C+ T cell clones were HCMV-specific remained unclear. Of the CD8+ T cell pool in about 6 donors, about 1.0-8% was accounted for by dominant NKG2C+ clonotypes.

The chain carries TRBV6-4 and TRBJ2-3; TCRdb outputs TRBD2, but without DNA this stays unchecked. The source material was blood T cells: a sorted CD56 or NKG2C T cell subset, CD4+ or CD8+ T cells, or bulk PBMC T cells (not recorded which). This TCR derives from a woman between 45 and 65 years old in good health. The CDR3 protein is CASNASGRGTDTQYF.